This entry features one T cell receptor beta chain sequence. Its target is not known. Primers: 60 Vbeta forward and 13 Jbeta reverse. This table comes from immunoSEQ multiplex PCR, and its TCRdb copy is limited to in-frame clones, with some not included. Here the sample spans roughly 200,000 clones, over 70% being singletons. The data were taken from a study of cytomegalovirus exposure and HLA in healthy donors. Broader study findings: Common viral pathogens seemed to be connected with several of the most significant clusters, according to a later analysis. The dataset shows that most TCR sequences were rare, while some public TCRs occurred in many donors.

With V trimmed by 2 bases and J by 2 bases, 5 bases remained unmatched. Germline assignment: CDR1 MGHRA and CDR2 YSYEKL. The length of the CDR3 is 15 residues. The chain joins TRBV4-1 to TRBJ2-7; TRBD2 matches 8 bases. The sequence was collected from a boy between 2 and 10 years old in good health and CMV-seronegative. The material sequenced was PBMCs. CDR3 bases: TGCGCCAGCAGCCAAATAGCGGGGCAGGCCTACGAGCAGTACTTC. This translates into CASSQIAGQAYEQYF.